These 24 T cell receptor beta chains were all obtained from the same sample, sequenced in a study of blood T cell repertoires in COVID-19. Libraries were prepared by immunoSEQ multiplex PCR; TCRdb keeps only in-frame clonotypes and omits some of them. In the table there are 200,000 to 250,000 clones, 80% to 90% of which are singletons. Sequencing used peripheral blood. These receptors all come from a woman of 80 years or more with COVID-19, enrolled during active disease.

This clone has a single count. This chain connects TRBV2 to TRBJ1-5, with D tentatively TRBD1 (6 bases). V dropped 0 bases and J dropped 7 bases, with 7 bases sitting between them. The CDR3 length is 13 residues. The germline V gene encodes CDR1 SNHLY and CDR2 FYNNEI. In DNA form, the CDR3 reads TGTGCCAGCAGTGAAGCAAGGGGGCAGCCCCAGCATTTT. This encodes CASSEARGQPQHF.

V is TRBV15 and J is TRBJ2-1; the match to TRBD2 covers 9 bases. The CDR3 contains 15 residues. The V segment lost 0 bases and the J segment 8 bases; nucleotides outside the gene matches: 5. The germline V gene has CDR1 LNHNV and CDR2 YYDKDF (reference sequence). CDR3 nucleotide sequence: TGTGCCACCAGCAGAGAGCTAGCGGGAATCCATGAGCAGTTCTTC. It encodes CATSRELAGIHEQFF.

The chain uses TRBV6-5 and TRBJ1-1, with D unresolved. V was shortened by 6 bases and J by 1 base, with 12 bases between the two germline ends. This CDR3 comprises 14 residues. Germline V CDR1 and CDR2: MNHEY, SVGAGI. The CDR3 bases are TGTGCCAGCAGAAGCCAGGCCGGGAACACTGAAGCTTTCTTT. Translation: CASRSQAGNTEAFF.

This clone is a singleton in its sample. The chain couples TRBV27 to TRBJ2-3, with D tentatively TRBD2 (7 bases). Germline-derived CDR1 and CDR2 are MNHEY and SMNVEV (reference sequence). The CDR3 covers 15 residues. V was trimmed by 6 bases and J by 1 base, leaving 14 bases between them. DNA for the CDR3: TGTGCCAGCAGGACGCGGGGGCCCGGCACAGATACGCAGTATTTT. The encoded protein is CASRTRGPGTDTQYF.

V usage is TRBV7-2 and J usage is TRBJ2-3, with 10 bases lining up with TRBD2. This CDR3 contains 17 residues. V was clipped by 0 bases and J by 6 bases; unmatched bases: 9. Per germline, CDR1 SGHTA and CDR2 FQGNSA. Written as DNA, the CDR3 is TGTGCCAGCAGCTTAGCCAACAGCGGGAGGGCCCGGGATACGCAGTATTTT. It codes for CASSLANSGRARDTQYF.

This chain connects TRBV5-4 to TRBJ2-7, with D tentatively TRBD1 (5 bases). Germline values: CDR1 SGHNT, CDR2 YYREEE (reference sequence). CDR3 length: 13 amino acids. Trimming cost V 4 bases and J 0 bases, with 8 bases left between them. CDR3 amino acids: CASSRGYSYEQYF. DNA of the CDR3: TGTGCCAGCAGCAGGGGCTACTCCTACGAGCAGTACTTC.

The chain links TRBV6-5 to TRBJ1-2; TRBD1 agrees at 9 bases. Germline CDR1 and CDR2: MNHEY and SVGAGI. The CDR3 is 14 amino acids. V shed 5 bases, J shed 1 base, and the junction held 2 bases outside the gene matches. The CDR3 DNA is TGTGCCAGCAGTCCGGGACAGGGTAACTATGGCTACACCTTC. Amino acids: CASSPGQGNYGYTF.

The gene calls are TRBV5-4 and TRBJ2-3; the D gene is possibly TRBD1 (6 bases). V lost 4 bases and J 0 bases, leaving 12 bases between the germline ends. This CDR3 comprises 15 residues. The germline V gene encodes CDR1 SGHNT and CDR2 YYREEE (reference sequence). Written as DNA, the CDR3 is TGTGCCAGCAGCCCCGGACAGATAAGCACAGATACGCAGTATTTT. Translated, it gives CASSPGQISTDTQYF.

The chain has TRBV30 and TRBJ1-2; 7 bases line up with TRBD1. The V segment lost 2 bases and the J segment 3 bases; nucleotides outside the gene matches: 9. Germline lookup yields CDR1 GTSNPN and CDR2 SVGIG (reference sequence). CDR3 length: 15 amino acids. CDR3 residues: CAWSNTDRFYYGYTF. CDR3 DNA: TGTGCCTGGAGTAACACGGACAGGTTTTACTATGGCTACACCTTC.

The CDR3 region has the DNA TGTGCCAGCAGTTTATGGGGACAGGGTCTAGCTTTCTTT. This encodes CASSLWGQGLAFF. The chain links TRBV28 to TRBJ1-1; 9 nucleotides align to TRBD1. The germline V gene has CDR1 MDHEN and CDR2 SYDVKM. The CDR3 contains 13 residues. V gave up 0 bases and J gave up 10 bases; unmatched junction bases: 3.

The chain uses TRBV11-2 and TRBJ2-7; a weak D match, TRBD1 (5 bases). This CDR3 has 13 amino acids. The germline gives CDR1 SGHAT, CDR2 FQNNGV. Trimming shortened V by 5 bases and J by 3 bases, and 11 bases separated the two germline ends. This CDR3 is CASSLPDSYEQYF. In DNA form, the CDR3 reads TGTGCCAGCAGCCTTCCTGACAGCTACGAGCAGTACTTC.

V and J are TRBV3-1 (or the pseudogene TRBV3-2) and TRBJ1-3; D is perhaps TRBD1 (5 bases). V lost 5 bases and J lost 0, with 11 bases in between. Germline V gene data show CDR1 as LGHDT and CDR2 as YNNKEL (reference sequence). This CDR3 has 15 residues. The CDR3 DNA sequence: TGTGCCAGCAGCTACAGGTTGAGCTCTGGAAACACCATATATTTT. Translation: CASSYRLSSGNTIYF.

The chain carries TRBV11-3 and TRBJ2-2; perhaps TRBD2 as D (6 bases). CDR3 length: 14 residues. Germline assignment: CDR1 SGHNT and CDR2 YENEEA. V lost 1 base, J lost 9 bases, and 12 bases lay in between. The CDR3 protein is CASSLGPGGRELFF. Written as DNA, the CDR3 is TGTGCCAGCAGCTTAGGGCCTGGGGGGAGGGAGCTGTTTTTT.

This chain connects TRBV6-5 to TRBJ1-2, with D possibly TRBD1 on 6 matching bases. CDR1 is MNHEY, CDR2 SVGAGI, per germline. This CDR3 is 14 amino acids long. Trimming removed 4 bases from V and 3 bases from J, with 12 bases in between. CDR3 region: CASSSSGTHYGYTF. Here the CDR3 DNA reads TGTGCCAGCAGTTCCTCCGGGACACACTATGGCTACACCTTC.

The V call is TRBV27, the J call TRBJ1-2; tentatively, D is TRBD1 (5 bases). V lost 4 bases to trimming and J lost 8 bases, with 17 bases between them. CDR3 length: 14 residues. The germline V gene encodes CDR1 MNHEY and CDR2 SMNVEV (reference sequence). CDR3 region: CASSSNLGLRGYTF. The CDR3 DNA reads TGTGCCAGCAGTTCGAACTTGGGGCTGAGAGGCTACACCTTC.

The chain employs TRBV3-1 (or the pseudogene TRBV3-2) and TRBJ1-2; D not certain. This CDR3 region has 15 residues. With 4 bases removed from V and 2 bases from J, the gap between germline ends came to 14 bases. Germline CDR1 reads LGHDT; CDR2 reads YNNKEL (reference sequence). The CDR3 loop reads CASSLREVMNYGYTF. CDR3 nucleotide sequence: TGTGCCAGCAGCCTCCGCGAGGTTATGAACTATGGCTACACCTTC.

This clone was counted a single time. The CDR3 DNA reads as TGTGCCAGCAGCGTAATTGCCGGGGAGCTGTTTTTT. Amino acids: CASSVIAGELFF. The V and J genes are TRBV21-1 and TRBJ2-2; TRBD2 was called by the table and not checked on the DNA. TRBV21-1 is listed as a pseudogene. CDR3 length: 12 residues.

J is TRBJ1-1 and V is TRBV18; 9 bases line up with TRBD1. Germline V gene lookup returns CDR1 KGHSH and CDR2 LQKENI. Unmatched junction bases numbered 7, after V lost 6 bases and J lost 5 bases. This CDR3 has 14 residues. The DNA for the CDR3 is TGTGCCAGCTCCCAGGGACAGGGAGGAACTGAAGCTTTCTTT. Translation: CASSQGQGGTEAFF.

A few counts support this clone. This sequence joins TRBV28 and TRBJ1-3, with unresolved D. V shed 5 bases and J shed 4 bases, with 9 bases lying between them. The germline V gene encodes CDR1 MDHEN and CDR2 SYDVKM. This CDR3 has 13 amino acids. The CDR3 protein is CASSHGWGNTIYF. CDR3 coding DNA: TGTGCCAGCAGTCATGGCTGGGGAAACACCATATATTTT.

The CDR3 DNA follows: TGCGCCAGCAGCTTGGTCCGACAGGGGGAATATGGCTACACCTTC. Residues: CASSLVRQGEYGYTF. The rearrangement joins TRBV5-1 to TRBJ1-2, with 9 bases that match TRBD1. The length of the CDR3 is 15 residues. With 0 bases clipped from V and 5 bases from J, the junction kept 5 bases outside the gene matches. Germline V gene data show CDR1 as SGHRS and CDR2 as YFSETQ.

J is TRBJ1-2 and V is TRBV5-1, with 8 bases lining up with TRBD1. CDR1 is SGHRS and CDR2 is YFSETQ in the germline V gene. J lost 6 bases, V lost 6 bases, and 7 bases had no gene match. The CDR3 length is 13 residues. The CDR3 DNA reads as TGCGCCAGCACCCCGGACAGGGTCCATGGCTACACCTTC. Protein product: CASTPDRVHGYTF.

The chain employs TRBV7-2 and TRBJ2-1; D unresolved. CDR1 and CDR2 from the germline V gene are SGHTA and FQGNSA. V was trimmed by 0 bases and J by 3 bases, leaving 6 bases between them. The CDR3 covers 14 residues. The CDR3 sequence: CASSLAPSYNEQFF. The CDR3 coding sequence is TGTGCCAGCAGCTTAGCGCCCAGCTACAATGAGCAGTTCTTC.

This sequence joins TRBV24-1 and TRBJ1-4, with D maybe TRBD1 (5 bases). CDR3 length: 14 amino acids. Germline assignment: CDR1 KGHDR and CDR2 SFDVKD. V was trimmed by 5 bases and J by 4 bases, leaving 10 bases between them. CDR3: CATSATGSNEKLFF. The CDR3 bases are TGTGCCACCAGTGCAACAGGAAGTAATGAAAAACTGTTTTTT.

The CDR3 here is CASGWTVTSEAFF. The DNA for the CDR3 is TGTGCTAGTGGTTGGACAGTCACCTCTGAAGCTTTCTTT. The chain recombines TRBV12-5 with TRBJ1-1, with D maybe TRBD1 (6 bases). Germline V gives CDR1 LGHNT, CDR2 FRNRAP. Trimming stripped 4 bases from V and 6 bases from J, with 12 bases between. This CDR3 region has 13 residues. Variable domain in full (rest from reference TRBV12-5 and TRBJ1-1): DARVTQTPRHKVTEMGQEVTMRCQPILGHNTVFWYRQTMMQGLELLAYFRNRAPLDDSGMPKDRFSAEMPDATLATLKIQPSEPRDSAVYFCASGWTVTSEAFFGQGTRLTVV.